The present T cell receptor (beta chain) was sequenced within a study of blood T cell repertoires in COVID-19. Study context: The United States, Italy and Spain provided the acute and convalescent COVID-19 samples. Nucleic acid was either cDNA or gDNA, and it came from T cells, B-cell-depleted T cells, or PBMCs.

Sequenced by immunoSEQ multiplex PCR; TCRdb stores in-frame clones only, minus some. The table lists tens of thousands of clones, around 83% of them singletons. The CDR3 length is 18 residues. Germline CDR1 and CDR2: MGHRA and YSYEKL. Trimming at V came to 1 base and at J to 5 bases, leaving 9 bases not matched to a gene. The sequencing sample was made of peripheral blood. This chain uses TRBV4-1 with TRBJ2-5, with 14 bases lining up with TRBD2. This sequence originates from a human donor in a cohort sampled during active COVID-19. The CDR3 reads CASSQGRTSGGPGETQYF. As DNA, the CDR3 is TGCGCCAGCAGCCAAGGACGGACTAGCGGGGGGCCGGGGGAGACCCAGTACTTC.